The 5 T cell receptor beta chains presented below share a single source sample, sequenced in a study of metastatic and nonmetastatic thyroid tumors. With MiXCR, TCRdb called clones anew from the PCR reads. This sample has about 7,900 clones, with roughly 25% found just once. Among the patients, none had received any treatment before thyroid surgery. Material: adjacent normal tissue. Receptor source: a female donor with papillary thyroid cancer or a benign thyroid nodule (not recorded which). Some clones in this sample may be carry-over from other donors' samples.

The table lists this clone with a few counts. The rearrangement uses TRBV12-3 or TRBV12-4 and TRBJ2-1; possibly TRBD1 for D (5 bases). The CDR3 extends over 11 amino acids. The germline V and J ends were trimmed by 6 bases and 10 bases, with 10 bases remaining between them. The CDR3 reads CASRDQGEQFF. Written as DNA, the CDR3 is TGTGCCAGCAGGGACCAGGGAGAGCAGTTCTTC.

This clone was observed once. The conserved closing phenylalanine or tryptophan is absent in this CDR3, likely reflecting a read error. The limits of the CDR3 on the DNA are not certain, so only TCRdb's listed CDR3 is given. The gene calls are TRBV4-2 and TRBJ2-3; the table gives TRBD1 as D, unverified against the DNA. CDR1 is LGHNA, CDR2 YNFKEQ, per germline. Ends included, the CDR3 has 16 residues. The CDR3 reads CASSRTIPTRLDSAYL.

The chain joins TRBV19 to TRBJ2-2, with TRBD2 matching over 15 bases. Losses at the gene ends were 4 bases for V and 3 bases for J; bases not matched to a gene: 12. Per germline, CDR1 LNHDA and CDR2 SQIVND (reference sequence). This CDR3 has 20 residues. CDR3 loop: CASSTKKWTSGRDHTGELFF. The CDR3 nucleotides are TGTGCCAGTAGTACCAAAAAATGGACTAGCGGGAGGGATCACACCGGGGAGCTGTTTTTT.

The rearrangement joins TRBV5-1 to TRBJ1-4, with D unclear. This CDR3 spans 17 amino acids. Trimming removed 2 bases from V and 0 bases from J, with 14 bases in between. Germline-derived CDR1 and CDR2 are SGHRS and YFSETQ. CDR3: CASSLVGNDATNEKLFF. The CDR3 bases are TGCGCCAGCAGCTTAGTAGGGAATGACGCAACTAATGAAAAACTGTTTTTT. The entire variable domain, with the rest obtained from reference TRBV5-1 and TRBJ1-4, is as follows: KAGVTQTPRYLIKTRGQQVTLSCSPISGHRSVSWYQQTPGQGLQFLFEYFSETQRNKGNFPGRFSGRQFSNSRSEMNVSTLELGDSALYLCASSLVGNDATNEKLFFGSGTQLSVL.

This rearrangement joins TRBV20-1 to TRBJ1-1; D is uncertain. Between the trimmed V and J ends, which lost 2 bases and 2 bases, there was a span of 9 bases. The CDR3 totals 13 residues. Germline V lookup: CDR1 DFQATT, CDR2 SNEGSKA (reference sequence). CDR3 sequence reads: CSARSQPNTEAFF. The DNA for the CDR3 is TGCAGTGCTAGAAGTCAGCCAAACACTGAAGCTTTCTTT.